These 31 T cell receptor beta chains came from one sample sequenced in a study of T cells in Graves' hyperthyroidism and ophthalmopathy. What was amplified from RNA transcripts were TCR beta CDR3 regions. With the HTBI primer set, the TCR CDR3 went through a first round of RT-PCR. A single record per CDR3 protein comes from TCRdb applying MiXCR to the multiplex PCR reads. The sample has some 500,000 distinct CDR3 sequences, approximately 15% seen once. The sequencing input was blood. The receptors come from a woman aged 18-29 years with Graves' hyperthyroidism.

This clonotype was recorded many times. The chain uses TRBV19 and TRBJ1-1; a possible D gene is TRBD1 (5 bases). Germline V gene sequence: CDR1 LNHDA, CDR2 SQIVND (reference sequence). Trimming cost V 5 bases and J 0 bases, with 13 bases left between them. The CDR3 consists of 15 residues. The CDR3 loop reads CASSLRPGLNTEAFF. The CDR3, as DNA: TGTGCCAGTAGTCTACGCCCGGGGCTGAACACTGAAGCTTTCTTT.

Only a few counts were recorded for this clonotype. This sequence may be a read error, since a much larger clone differs from it by one base. The chain links TRBV19 to TRBJ1-1, with a possible D match to TRBD1 (5 bases). The CDR3 extends over 12 amino acids. The V gene's germline CDR1 is LNHDA and CDR2 SQIVND (reference sequence). Trimming removed 5 bases at V and 4 bases at J, with 8 bases between. This CDR3 reads CASSFGATEAFF. Here the CDR3 DNA reads TGTGCCAGTAGTTTCGGGGCCACTGAAGCTTTCTTT.

At least ten counts were recorded for this clonotype. A much bigger clone sits one base away, suggesting this may be a read error. V gene TRBV20-1 combines with J gene TRBJ2-1, with a possible D match to TRBD2 (6 bases). From germline, CDR1 is DFQATT and CDR2 SNEGSKA (reference sequence). The ends were cut back, 4 bases at V and 6 bases at J, with 19 bases in the middle. This CDR3 is 15 amino acids long. The CDR3 nucleotides read TGCAGTGCTACGACGGGCTTTAGCGGACTCAATGAGCAGTTCTTC. Translating it yields CSATTGFSGLNEQFF.

This clonotype was counted ten times or more. The chain links TRBV2 to TRBJ1-6, with D maybe TRBD1 (6 bases). CDR3 length: 15 residues. Trimming removed 4 bases from V and 8 bases from J, with 15 bases in between. Germline CDR1 and CDR2: SNHLY and FYNNEI. The CDR3: CASSGGTSTYSPLHF. CDR3 bases: TGTGCCAGCAGTGGTGGGACATCCACCTATTCACCCCTCCACTTT.

This clonotype has a count of ten or more. V usage is TRBV9 and J usage is TRBJ2-7; maybe TRBD1 (6 bases). V was cut by 2 bases and J by 2 bases, with 11 bases left in between. Germline CDR1 and CDR2: SGDLS and YYNGEE. CDR3 length: 14 residues. The CDR3 DNA reads TGTGCCAGCAGCGTCCGTCAGGGGCCCTACGAGCAGTACTTC. The encoded protein is CASSVRQGPYEQYF.

The table lists this clonotype with many counts. The chain couples TRBV6-1 to TRBJ2-3; 7 bases match TRBD2. V dropped 4 bases and J dropped 2; count of bases not matched to a gene: 6. Germline CDR1 and CDR2: MNHNS and SASEGT. CDR3 size: 15 residues. The chain's CDR3 is CASSAGTTYTDTQYF. CDR3 coding DNA: TGTGCCAGCAGTGCCGGGACTACCTACACAGATACGCAGTATTTT.

There are a few counts of this clonotype. V gene TRBV11-2 combines with J gene TRBJ2-7; TRBD2 aligns across 8 bases. This CDR3 comprises 16 residues. The germline V gene has CDR1 SGHAT and CDR2 FQNNGV. V lost 1 base and J lost 1; bases outside the gene matches: 6. The CDR3 coding sequence is TGTGCCAGCAGCTTAGGTTTAGCTAGCGGGTCCTACGAGCAGTACGTC. Its translation is CASSLGLASGSYEQYV.

This clonotype was seen at least ten times. The rearrangement uses TRBV7-8 and TRBJ2-3, with D uncertain. This CDR3 has 13 amino acids. V was trimmed by 1 base and J by 3 bases, leaving 5 bases between them. CDR1 SGHVS and CDR2 FQNEAQ come from the germline V gene. CDR3 protein: CASSLDWTDTQYF. The CDR3 DNA sequence: TGTGCCAGCAGCTTAGACTGGACAGATACGCAGTATTTT.

This clonotype was counted at least ten times. V usage is TRBV3-1 and J usage is TRBJ1-1; D may be TRBD1 (6 bases). V lost 6 bases, J lost 1 base, and 12 bases lay in between. Germline CDR1 and CDR2: LGHDT and YNNKEL (reference sequence). This CDR3 comprises 14 residues. The DNA of the CDR3 is TGTGCCAGCAGGTCGGGGGCGCAGAACACTGAAGCTTTCTTT. Protein product: CASRSGAQNTEAFF.

This clonotype appeared many times. The V and J genes are TRBV27 and TRBJ2-1; 11 bases line up with TRBD2. V gave up 6 bases and J gave up 10 bases; unmatched junction bases: 11. The length of the CDR3 is 15 residues. Germline V CDR1 and CDR2: MNHEY, SMNVEV (reference sequence). Written as DNA, the CDR3 is TGTGCCAGCAGGCCGGGACTAGCGGTAACGTCGGAGCAGTTCTTC. This codes for CASRPGLAVTSEQFF.

There are a few counts of this clonotype. The J gene is TRBJ2-5, the V gene TRBV27, with 11 bases aligning to TRBD2. This CDR3 has 16 residues. Germline V CDR1 and CDR2: MNHEY, SMNVEV (reference sequence). With 4 bases clipped from V and 1 base from J, the junction kept 5 bases outside the gene matches. The CDR3 loop reads CASSSGTSGAQETQYF. CDR3 coding DNA: TGTGCCAGCAGTTCGGGGACTAGCGGAGCCCAAGAGACCCAGTACTTC.

J is TRBJ1-5 and V is TRBV3-1; no clear D. The CDR3 extends over 13 amino acids. Germline CDR1 and CDR2: LGHDT and YNNKEL (reference sequence). The V end lost 3 bases, the J end lost 7 bases, and 10 bases lay between the germline ends. In DNA form, the CDR3 reads TGTGCCAGCAGCCAGGGAAGGTTCCAGCCCCAGCATTTT. Protein: CASSQGRFQPQHF.

This sequence joins TRBV5-1 and TRBJ2-1; no definite D call. This CDR3 comprises 13 residues. V dropped 0 bases and J dropped 7 bases, with 8 bases sitting between them. Per germline, CDR1 SGHRS and CDR2 YFSETQ. This chain's CDR3 is CASSLVVQNEQFF. The CDR3 DNA reads as TGCGCCAGCAGCTTGGTGGTCCAAAATGAGCAGTTCTTC.

This clonotype was picked up a small number of times. The rearrangement links TRBV20-1 to TRBJ2-1; the D gene is possibly TRBD1 (7 bases). The ends were cut back, 0 bases at V and 8 bases at J, with 14 bases in the middle. Germline V CDR1 and CDR2: DFQATT, SNEGSKA (reference sequence). This CDR3 is 14 amino acids long. In nucleotides, the CDR3 is TGCAGTGCTAGAGATGGAGGGGGCGGGGATGAGCAGTTCTTC. Amino acid sequence: CSARDGGGGDEQFF.

This clonotype was found many times. V and J are TRBV19 and TRBJ1-5; no clear D. From germline, CDR1 is LNHDA and CDR2 SQIVND (reference sequence). Trimming left V 8 bases short and J 0 bases short, with 5 bases between. This CDR3 region has 12 residues. The DNA of the CDR3 is TGTGCCAGTGGCAATAGCAATCAGCCCCAGCATTTT. Its protein is CASGNSNQPQHF.

This clonotype has at least ten counts. This rearrangement joins TRBV12-5 to TRBJ1-5; a possible D gene is TRBD1 (6 bases). The CDR3 runs 16 residues. The V gene lost 6 bases and the J gene lost 2 bases, with 17 bases spanning the gap. CDR1 LGHNT and CDR2 FRNRAP come from the germline V gene. In nucleotides, the CDR3 is TGTGCTAGTGGGCCAACAGGGAGGGGCGGCAATCAGCCCCAGCATTTT. This sequence encodes CASGPTGRGGNQPQHF. Full variable domain (remainder filled in from reference TRBV12-5 and TRBJ1-5): DARVTQTPRHKVTEMGQEVTMRCQPILGHNTVFWYRQTMMQGLELLAYFRNRAPLDDSGMPKDRFSAEMPDATLATLKIQPSEPRDSAVYFCASGPTGRGGNQPQHFGDGTRLSIL.

This clonotype was detected ten times or more. CDR3 coding DNA: TGTGCCAGCTCGACCTACCTGGGAGGCTACACCTTC. Translating it yields CASSTYLGGYTF. The gene calls are TRBV18 and TRBJ1-2; D call uncertain. The CDR3 has 12 amino acids. Germline V gene sequence: CDR1 KGHSH, CDR2 LQKENI. The V end was cut by 6 bases, the J end by 8 bases, with 13 bases between.

This clonotype was seen at least ten times. The chain is built from TRBV7-9 and TRBJ1-5; D gene ambiguous. V lost 2 bases to trimming and J lost 5 bases, with 13 bases between them. The germline V gene has CDR1 SEHNR and CDR2 FQNEAQ (reference sequence). The CDR3 is 15 amino acids. For the CDR3, the DNA is TGTGCCAGCAGCTTAAACTTAGGGTCCGATCAGCCCCAGCATTTT. It translates to CASSLNLGSDQPQHF.

The sample holds many counts of this clonotype. The chain joins TRBV30 to TRBJ2-5, with TRBD1 matching over 7 bases. Trimming at V came to 2 bases and at J to 9 bases, leaving 15 bases not matched to a gene. CDR3 length: 15 residues. CDR1 and CDR2 (germline): GTSNPN, SVGIG (reference sequence). CDR3 sequence (DNA): TGTGCCTGGAGTTACCCCCCGACAGGGAGTACGGCCCAGTACTTC. It codes for CAWSYPPTGSTAQYF.

About this clonotype: With a much larger clone just one base away, this may be a read error. The genes are TRBV20-1 and TRBJ1-1; D may be TRBD1 (6 bases). The CDR3 length is 15 residues. The germline CDR1 and CDR2 sequences are DFQATT and SNEGSKA (reference sequence). V dropped 6 bases and J dropped 4 bases, with 21 bases sitting between them. The CDR3 DNA reads TGCAGTGCCACCGACCCGGACAGACCGAGCACTGAAGCTTTCTTT. Encoded protein: CSATDPDRPSTEAFF.

This clonotype was counted at least ten times. The genes are TRBV3-1 and TRBJ1-1; D perhaps matches TRBD1 (6 bases). Germline CDR1 reads LGHDT; CDR2 reads YNNKEL (reference sequence). The V and J ends lost 1 base and 5 bases respectively, with 11 bases between them. The CDR3 length is 14 residues. This CDR3 is CASSQALQGTEAFF. The CDR3 bases are TGTGCCAGCAGCCAAGCGCTTCAGGGGACTGAAGCTTTCTTT.

This clonotype was counted only a few times. This chain links TRBV19 with TRBJ2-5, with 7 bases fitting TRBD2. J was trimmed by 3 bases and V by 9 bases; bases with no gene match: 4. The CDR3 contains 12 residues. Germline-derived CDR1 and CDR2 are LNHDA and SQIVND (reference sequence). The CDR3, as DNA: TGTGCCAGCGGGAGGACGAAAGAGACCCAGTACTTC. It encodes CASGRTKETQYF.

There are many counts of this clonotype. The rearrangement uses TRBV2 and TRBJ1-5; 11 nucleotides align to TRBD1. V trimming: 3 bases; J trimming: 7 bases; junction bases outside the gene matches: 5. Per the germline V gene, CDR1 is SNHLY and CDR2 is FYNNEI. This CDR3 is 15 amino acids long. The CDR3 is CASSDGQGARQPQHF. As DNA, the CDR3 is TGTGCCAGCAGTGACGGACAGGGGGCGAGGCAGCCCCAGCATTTT.

This clonotype was detected many times. The chain employs TRBV6-6 and TRBJ1-2; the D gene is possibly TRBD1 (6 bases). The ends were cut back, 2 bases at V and 2 bases at J, with 15 bases in the middle. This CDR3 has 16 residues. Germline loops: CDR1 MNHNY, CDR2 SVGAGI (reference sequence). The CDR3 DNA sequence: TGTGCCAGCAGTTACAATGACAGGTGGGACAACTATGGCTACACCTTC. The encoded protein is CASSYNDRWDNYGYTF.

A word on this clonotype: A much larger clone lies a single base off, so this may be a read error. The rearrangement joins TRBV9 to TRBJ2-2; no definite D call. The CDR3 spans 14 residues. Trimming pared 6 bases from V and 1 base from J, leaving 10 bases between. Germline loops: CDR1 SGDLS, CDR2 YYNGEE. The CDR3: CASKEPLNTGELFF. As DNA, the CDR3 is TGTGCCAGCAAGGAACCCCTGAACACCGGGGAGCTGTTTTTT. Looking up the rest from reference TRBV9 and TRBJ2-2 gives the full variable domain: DSGVTQTPKHLITATGQRVTLRCSPRSGDLSVYWYQQSLDQGLQFLIQYYNGEERAKGNILERFSAQQFPDLHSELNLSSLELGDSALYFCASKEPLNTGELFFGEGSRLTVL.

Many counts were recorded for this clonotype. The genes are TRBV20-1 and TRBJ2-3; 10 nucleotides agree with TRBD2. CDR1 DFQATT and CDR2 SNEGSKA come from the germline V gene (reference sequence). There are 16 residues in the CDR3. V lost 1 base to trimming and J lost 3 bases; unmatched junction nucleotides: 7. The CDR3 sequence is CSARVLAGEGTDTQYF. The CDR3 bases are TGCAGTGCTAGAGTCCTAGCGGGAGAGGGAACAGATACGCAGTATTTT.

This clonotype was picked up many times. V and J are TRBV12-3 or TRBV12-4 and TRBJ2-5, with 14 positions matching TRBD2. This CDR3 has 16 residues. The J segment lost 3 bases and the V segment lost 5 bases, leaving 5 bases of the junction unmatched. CDR3 coding DNA: TGTGCCAGCAGTCCCTTGGGACTAGCGGGAGAAGAGACCCAGTACTTC. Residues: CASSPLGLAGEETQYF.

This clonotype was seen many times. V is TRBV19 and J is TRBJ1-2; 9 bases are a match to TRBD1. CDR3 length equals 14 residues. Germline V gene sequence: CDR1 LNHDA, CDR2 SQIVND (reference sequence). Trimming took 7 bases from V and 3 from J; bases not matched to a gene: 6. The CDR3 coding sequence is TGTGCCAGTACCGGACAGGGGTTTCACTATGGCTACACCTTC. Protein product: CASTGQGFHYGYTF.

This clonotype was seen many times. The chain employs TRBV6-2 or TRBV6-3 and TRBJ2-1; 7 bases are shared with TRBD2. CDR1 is MNHEY and CDR2 is SVGEGT in the germline V gene. CDR3 length: 15 amino acids. The J segment lost 0 bases and the V segment lost 2 bases, leaving 1 base of the junction unmatched. In DNA form, the CDR3 reads TGTGCCAGCAGTTACGGACTAGACTCCTACAATGAGCAGTTCTTC. This codes for CASSYGLDSYNEQFF.

The chain couples TRBV5-6 to TRBJ1-2; D not resolved. The CDR3 runs to 13 residues. Germline CDR1 and CDR2: SGHDT and YYEEEE. Trimming took 4 bases from V and 6 from J, leaving 13 bases between them. The chain's CDR3 is CASSGVGYDGYTF. Here the CDR3 DNA reads TGTGCCAGCAGCGGGGTGGGGTACGATGGCTACACCTTC.

This clonotype appeared many times. The chain is built from TRBV6-1 and TRBJ2-7; D gene ambiguous. V shed 4 bases and J shed 4 bases, with 8 bases lying between them. The germline gives CDR1 MNHNS, CDR2 SASEGT. The CDR3 loop spans 12 amino acids. The CDR3 DNA sequence: TGTGCCAGCAGTGTTGACGGATACGAGCAGTACGTC. The encoded protein is CASSVDGYEQYV.